These 15 T cell receptor beta chains came from one sample sequenced in a study of blood T cell repertoires in COVID-19. TCRdb's copy holds only in-frame clones and misses some; the assay was immunoSEQ multiplex PCR. This repertoire shows 85,000 to 100,000 clones, 80% found once; its top ten account for 8.7%. Sequencing used peripheral blood. The receptors derive from a man aged 45-65 years who had recovered from COVID-19.

The chain has TRBV19 and TRBJ1-5, with no clear D. Germline assignment: CDR1 LNHDA and CDR2 SQIVND (reference sequence). The length of the CDR3 is 15 residues. Trimming stripped 4 bases from V and 4 bases from J, with 14 bases between. The DNA of the CDR3 is TGTGCCAGTAGTACTTTTACATCAGGAAATCAGCCCCAGCATTTT. Residues: CASSTFTSGNQPQHF.

The J gene is TRBJ1-6, the V gene TRBV19, with 7 bases fitting TRBD1. Germline CDR1 reads LNHDA; CDR2 reads SQIVND (reference sequence). The CDR3 consists of 16 residues. V dropped 7 bases and J dropped 5; count of bases not matched to a gene: 11. CDR3 sequence reads: CASTGFRDSDNSPLHF. CDR3 bases: TGTGCCAGTACAGGTTTCCGGGACAGTGATAATTCACCCCTCCACTTT.

The V call is TRBV11-2, the J call TRBJ2-1; the D gene is possibly TRBD2 (6 bases). Trimming cost V 5 bases and J 0 bases, with 14 bases left between them. CDR3 size: 16 residues. Germline values: CDR1 SGHAT, CDR2 FQNNGV. DNA for the CDR3: TGTGCCAGCAGCGGGTTTGGCGGGGTCTCCTACAATGAGCAGTTCTTC. This encodes CASSGFGGVSYNEQFF.

This chain connects TRBV18 to TRBJ1-1; 8 bases map to TRBD1. This CDR3 is 15 amino acids long. J was trimmed by 3 bases and V by 2 bases; bases with no gene match: 5. Germline CDR1 and CDR2: KGHSH and LQKENI. CDR3 DNA: TGTGCCAGCTCACCAATGGACAGGGTCGACACTGAAGCTTTCTTT. It is translated as CASSPMDRVDTEAFF.

This rearrangement joins TRBV5-1 to TRBJ2-3, with a tentative D call TRBD1 (5 bases). The germline CDR1 and CDR2 sequences are SGHRS and YFSETQ. CDR3 length: 15 amino acids. The V and J ends lost 0 bases and 5 bases respectively, with 13 bases between them. Written as DNA, the CDR3 is TGCGCCAGCAGCTTGGTTCAGGGTCCCCAAGATACGCAGTATTTT. This gives the protein CASSLVQGPQDTQYF.

The genes are TRBV28 and TRBJ1-5, with 8 bases identical to TRBD1. The length of the CDR3 is 15 residues. Germline CDR1 and CDR2: MDHEN and SYDVKM. J lost 6 bases, V lost 4 bases, and 8 bases had no gene match. CDR3 amino acids: CASSSDREESQPQHF. The CDR3 DNA is TGTGCCAGCAGTTCGGACAGGGAGGAGAGTCAGCCCCAGCATTTT. The full variable domain, in which reference TRBV28 and TRBJ1-5 provide the parts outside the CDR3, is DVKVTQSSRYLVKRTGEKVFLECVQDMDHENMFWYRQDPGLGLRLIYFSYDVKMKEKGDIPEGYSVSREKKERFSLILESASTNQTSMYLCASSSDREESQPQHFGDGTRLSIL.

This chain uses TRBV28 with TRBJ1-5, with unresolved D. With 4 bases removed from V and 4 bases from J, the gap between germline ends came to 11 bases. CDR3 length equals 14 residues. Germline CDR1 MDHEN, CDR2 SYDVKM. CDR3 in amino acids: CASSSTLHNQPQHF. For the CDR3, the DNA is TGTGCCAGCAGTTCTACCCTTCATAATCAGCCCCAGCATTTT.

This clone occurred once. The chain carries TRBV3-1 (or the pseudogene TRBV3-2) and TRBJ2-2; TRBD1 matches at 9 bases. Germline CDR1 is LGHDT and CDR2 is YNNKEL (reference sequence). The CDR3 is made up of 18 amino acids. V trimming: 2 bases; J trimming: 1 base; junction bases outside the gene matches: 8. This CDR3 is CASSQNGGQGGNTGELFF. The DNA of the CDR3 is TGTGCCAGCAGCCAAAACGGGGGACAGGGCGGGAACACCGGGGAGCTGTTTTTT.

The rearrangement uses TRBV4-2 and TRBJ1-1, with D perhaps matching TRBD1 (5 bases). Germline CDR1 and CDR2: LGHNA and YNFKEQ. V was shortened by 1 base and J by 7 bases, with 10 bases between the two germline ends. The CDR3 sequence is 13 residues long. The CDR3, as DNA: TGTGCCAGCAGCCAAGCAGGGCGGGGTGAAGCTTTCTTT. Protein product: CASSQAGRGEAFF.

V is TRBV9 and J is TRBJ2-5; 8 bases are shared with TRBD1. The CDR3 contains 16 residues. V shed 4 bases and J 5 bases; nucleotides not matched to a gene: 13. CDR1 is SGDLS and CDR2 is YYNGEE in the germline V gene. CDR3 loop: CASSPRQGRMGETQYF. CDR3 coding DNA: TGTGCCAGCAGCCCCAGACAGGGGCGTATGGGGGAGACCCAGTACTTC.

The rearrangement joins TRBV2 to TRBJ2-1; maybe TRBD1 (5 bases). Germline V CDR1 and CDR2: SNHLY, FYNNEI. CDR3 length equals 12 residues. Trimming stripped 7 bases from V and 7 bases from J, with 11 bases between. The DNA of the CDR3 is TGTGCCAGCACCAGGGCGGTGAATGAGCAGTTCTTC. This sequence encodes CASTRAVNEQFF. The complete variable domain, with remaining parts taken from reference TRBV2 and TRBJ2-1, reads EPEVTQTPSHQVTQMGQEVILRCVPISNHLYFYWYRQILGQKVEFLVSFYNNEISEKSEIFDDQFSVERPDGSNFTLKIRSTKLEDSAMYFCASTRAVNEQFFGPGTRLTVL.

The chain couples TRBV6-5 to TRBJ1-5; possibly TRBD1 for D (5 bases). This CDR3 has 15 residues. V was pared by 1 base and J by 1 base, with 8 bases between. The germline V gene has CDR1 MNHEY and CDR2 SVGAGI. The CDR3 loop reads CASSYWAGSNQPQHF. CDR3 nucleotide sequence: TGTGCCAGCAGTTACTGGGCAGGGAGCAATCAGCCCCAGCATTTT.

The V gene is TRBV5-6, the J gene TRBJ1-4, with TRBD1 matching 10 bases. This CDR3 has 17 residues. Trimming cost V 4 bases and J 8 bases; bases outside gene matches: 14. The germline gives CDR1 SGHDT, CDR2 YYEEEE. In nucleotides, the CDR3 is TGTGCCAGCAGCGCCGGGACAGGGGCCACTGTACGGGAAAAACTGTTTTTT. Protein: CASSAGTGATVREKLFF.

The genes are TRBV2 and TRBJ2-1; 11 bases align to TRBD2. V shed 3 bases and J 8 bases; nucleotides not matched to a gene: 6. Germline lookup yields CDR1 SNHLY and CDR2 FYNNEI. This CDR3 has 15 amino acids. CDR3 coding DNA: TGTGCCAGCAGTGACGTAGCTAGCGGGGGGTATGAGCAGTTCTTC. Protein product: CASSDVASGGYEQFF.

This clone was detected once. The genes are TRBV5-6 and TRBJ1-4, with TRBD1 matching 7 bases. V shed 4 bases, J shed 4 bases, and the junction held 10 bases outside the gene matches. The CDR3 sequence is 16 residues long. In germline, CDR1 is SGHDT, CDR2 YYEEEE. The DNA for the CDR3 is TGTGCCAGCAGCGCGATACCGGGACAGAATAATGAAAAACTGTTTTTT. The encoded protein is CASSAIPGQNNEKLFF. Based on the CDR3 plus reference TRBV5-6 and TRBJ1-4, the full variable domain is DAGVTQSPTHLIKTRGQQVTLRCSPKSGHDTVSWYQQALGQGPQFIFQYYEEEERQRGNFPDRFSGHQFPNYSSELNVNALLLGDSALYLCASSAIPGQNNEKLFFGSGTQLSVL.